Presented here are 3 T cell receptor beta chains from one specimen sequenced in a study of shared clonotypes between healthy human individuals. Sequencing used immunoSEQ multiplex PCR; TCRdb keeps in-frame clones, though not all of them. The repertoire holds about 490,000 clones, with around 80% as singletons. Sequenced material: PBMCs. The receptors come from a woman between 35 and 50 years old in good health. Some clones in this sample may be carry-over from other donors' samples.

The rearrangement uses TRBV29-1 and TRBJ2-3; TRBD2 agrees at 8 bases. CDR3 length: 14 residues. V was clipped by 3 bases and J by 0 bases; unmatched bases: 2. CDR1 is SQVTM and CDR2 is ANQGSEA in the germline V gene. The CDR3 is CSVDSSGSTDTQYF. Here the CDR3 DNA reads TGCAGCGTTGACTCTAGCGGGAGCACAGATACGCAGTATTTT.

This clone showed up just once. This chain joins TRBV6-1 and TRBJ2-5; 12 positions agree with TRBD2. The J segment lost 3 bases and the V segment lost 4 bases, leaving 12 bases of the junction unmatched. The germline V gene has CDR1 MNHNS and CDR2 SASEGT. CDR3 length: 18 residues. The chain's CDR3 is CASSVGTIWTSGEETQYF. DNA for the CDR3: TGTGCCAGCAGTGTTGGGACAATTTGGACTAGCGGGGAAGAGACCCAGTACTTC.

V is TRBV2 and J is TRBJ2-1; D assignment may be TRBD1 or TRBD2 (6 bases each). In germline, CDR1 is SNHLY, CDR2 FYNNEI. The CDR3 spans 14 residues. V shed 0 bases and J shed 9 bases, with 12 bases lying between them. CDR3 residues: CASSEAWGAGEQFF. The CDR3 nucleotides read TGTGCCAGCAGTGAAGCTTGGGGGGCTGGTGAGCAGTTCTTC.